This paragraph covers one T cell receptor (beta chain) sequence. The germline V gene encodes CDR1 MRHNA and CDR2 SNTAGT. Trimming took off 4 bases at V and 6 bases at J, with 13 bases between the two ends. The CDR3 is 14 amino acids. The repertoire was sequenced with immunoSEQ multiplex PCR; TCRdb's copy has only in-frame clones and lacks some. The sample has 250,000 or so clones, about 83% seen once; the top ten hold less than 4.5%. The sample comes from a study of blood T cell repertoires in COVID-19. At the level of the study: Sources were T cells, B-cell-depleted T cells, or PBMCs; the material itself was cDNA or gDNA.

Sequencing was carried out using peripheral blood. This chain links TRBV6-4 with TRBJ2-1, with D possibly matching TRBD2 (6 bases). This receptor was taken from a man aged 50 to 59 with acute or convalescent COVID-19. CDR3 loop: CASSVGTGGNEQFF. The DNA of the CDR3 is TGTGCCAGCAGTGTCGGGACCGGGGGCAATGAGCAGTTCTTC.